One sample yielded the 13 T cell receptor beta chains listed below, sequenced in a study of T cells expressing NK-cell markers. From the 5' RACE reads, TCRdb lists one entry per CDR3 protein and no DNA. This table lists about 150,000 distinct CDR3 sequences. Material for sequencing was blood T cells: a sorted CD56 or NKG2C T cell subset, CD4+ or CD8+ T cells, or bulk PBMC T cells (not recorded which). These receptors originate from a woman between 50 and 59 years old in good health.

The chain couples TRBV28 to TRBJ2-1. This CDR3 contains 12 residues. The germline gives CDR1 MDHEN, CDR2 SYDVKM. The CDR3 spells CASSLASYEQFF.

This chain joins TRBV12-3 or TRBV12-4 and TRBJ2-1; TCRdb lists TRBD2, though no DNA is available to test this call. This CDR3 spans 16 amino acids. The chain's CDR3 is CASSLIAGTSGNEQFF.

The V call is TRBV3-1, the J call TRBJ2-1; the TCRdb call, TRBD2, lacks DNA for checking. The CDR3 runs to 16 residues. Germline loops: CDR1 LGHDT, CDR2 YNNKEL (reference sequence). CDR3 sequence: CASSSTPDGRVIEQFF.

This chain joins TRBV7-7 and TRBJ2-2. In germline, CDR1 is SSHAT, CDR2 FNYEAQ (reference sequence). The CDR3 has 14 residues. CDR3 amino acids: CASSFSVNTGELFF.

The V call is TRBV25-1, the J call TRBJ2-4; TCRdb proposes TRBD2, but this gene call is untestable without DNA. This CDR3 spans 13 amino acids. Germline assignment: CDR1 MGHDK and CDR2 SYGVNS. The CDR3 loop reads CASSETGGNIQYF.

The gene calls are TRBV24-1 and TRBJ2-2. Germline V gene data show CDR1 as KGHDR and CDR2 as SFDVKD. The CDR3 spans 13 residues. The CDR3 reads CATSDLLGGELFF.

The CDR3 reads CASSPTWASGRAVRYF. The chain couples TRBV12-3 or TRBV12-4 to TRBJ2-7; no DNA is available, so the TRBD2 call from TCRdb remains unchecked. The CDR3 is 16 residues long.

The chain couples TRBV30 to TRBJ2-1; TCRdb reports TRBD2, a call that lacks DNA to check it against. This CDR3 has 15 residues. CDR1 is GTSNPN, CDR2 SVGIG, per germline (reference sequence). The CDR3 here is CAWSATGTSRNEQFF.

V and J are TRBV7-9 and TRBJ2-1. Germline CDR1 SEHNR, CDR2 FQNEAQ (reference sequence). The CDR3 totals 13 residues. CDR3 amino acids: CASSLAQPQWQFF.

The rearrangement uses TRBV2 and TRBJ2-1; TCRdb's assignment of TRBD2 cannot be checked, as there is no DNA. The CDR3 has 15 amino acids. Germline V lookup: CDR1 SNHLY, CDR2 FYNNEI. This chain's CDR3 is CASSEWREHYNEQFF.

This chain uses TRBV29-1 with TRBJ2-1; the D call from TCRdb, TRBD2, cannot be confirmed without DNA. The CDR3 consists of 16 residues. Per the germline V gene, CDR1 is SQVTM and CDR2 is ANQGSEA. CDR3 sequence: CSVEPLAGEPYNEQFF.

The CDR3 sequence is CASSLARGSYEQYF. V gene TRBV12-3 or TRBV12-4 combines with J gene TRBJ2-7; checking the TCRdb D call of TRBD2 is not possible without DNA. The CDR3 extends over 14 amino acids.

This rearrangement joins TRBV10-3 to TRBJ2-7; lacking DNA, the TRBD1 call made by TCRdb goes unchecked. The CDR3 loop spans 16 amino acids. The germline V gene encodes CDR1 ENHRY and CDR2 SYGVKD. The CDR3 here is CAISESTGQGAYEQYF.